This T cell receptor beta chain emerged from a study of cytomegalovirus exposure and HLA in healthy donors. Notes on this clone: As yet, its antigen is unknown.

Trimming stripped 0 bases from V and 2 bases from J, with 13 bases between. This CDR3 is 16 amino acids long. The V gene's germline CDR1 is SGHNT and CDR2 YYREEE (reference sequence). Whole-study results and caveats: Indistinguishable V segments, including TRBV6-2 and TRBV6-3, were excluded. The study labeled 150 to 200 TCR beta chains cytomegalovirus-associated.

PCR was performed using 60 Vbeta and 13 Jbeta primers. TCRdb's table, derived via immunoSEQ multiplex PCR, lists solely in-frame clones and lacks some. The sample includes 90,000 to 120,000 clones, about 77% seen only once; the top ten take 4%. The origin of this receptor is a woman in her forties or fifties in good health and CMV-seropositive. J is TRBJ2-3 and V is TRBV5-4; perhaps TRBD2 as D (5 bases). What was sequenced was PBMCs. The CDR3 protein is CASSLEGGLPTDTQYF. Here the CDR3 DNA reads TGTGCCAGCAGCTTGGAGGGCGGGCTACCCACAGATACGCAGTATTTT.